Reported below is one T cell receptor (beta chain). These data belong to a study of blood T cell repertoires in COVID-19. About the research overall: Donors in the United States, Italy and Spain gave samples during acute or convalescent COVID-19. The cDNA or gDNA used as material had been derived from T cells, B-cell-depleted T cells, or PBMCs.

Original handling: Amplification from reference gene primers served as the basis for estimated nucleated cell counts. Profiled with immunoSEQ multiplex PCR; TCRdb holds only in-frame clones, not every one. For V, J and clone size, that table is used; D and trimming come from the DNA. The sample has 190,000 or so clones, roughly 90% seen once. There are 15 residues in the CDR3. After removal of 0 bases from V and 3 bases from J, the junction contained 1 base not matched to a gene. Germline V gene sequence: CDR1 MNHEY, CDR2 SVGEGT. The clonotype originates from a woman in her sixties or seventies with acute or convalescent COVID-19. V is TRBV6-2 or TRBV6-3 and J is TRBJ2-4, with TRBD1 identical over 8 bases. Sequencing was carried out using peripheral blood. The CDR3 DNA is TGTGCCAGCAGTTACTCAACAGGGGGCAAAAACATTCAGTACTTC. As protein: CASSYSTGGKNIQYF.